A single sample gave rise to the 8 T cell receptor beta chains below, sequenced in a study of T cell responses to AZD1222 COVID-19 vaccine. Assay used: immunoSEQ multiplex PCR; TCRdb lists only in-frame clones, some missing. The repertoire holds some 200,000 clones, with approximately 93% as singletons. This specimen consisted of peripheral blood, obtained 28 days after the second AZD1222 dose. The receptors here all came from an adult who received the AZD1222 COVID-19 vaccine.

In its sample, this clone was seen once. The chain has TRBV7-8 and TRBJ1-4; D remains unclear. Germline V CDR1 and CDR2: SGHVS, FQNEAQ. V was shortened by 2 bases and J by 4 bases, with 14 bases between the two germline ends. This CDR3 is built from 16 residues. CDR3 sequence reads: CASSLSFATDNEKLFF. CDR3 nucleotide sequence: TGTGCCAGCAGCTTAAGCTTCGCGACGGATAATGAAAAACTGTTTTTT.

In its sample, this clone was seen once. The V call is TRBV11-3, the J call TRBJ2-5, with 15 bases fitting TRBD2. Per the germline V gene, CDR1 is SGHNT and CDR2 is YENEEA. The V gene end was trimmed by 5 bases and the J gene end by 5 bases; junction bases not matched to a gene: 9. The CDR3 consists of 17 residues. The CDR3 sequence is CASSLSAGTSGGETQYF. The CDR3 nucleotides read TGTGCCAGCAGCCTCTCCGCCGGGACTAGCGGGGGGGAGACCCAGTACTTC.

The chain is built from TRBV7-9 and TRBJ2-7; TRBD2 matches 7 bases. Germline V gene lookup returns CDR1 SEHNR and CDR2 FQNEAQ (reference sequence). The ends lost 9 bases at V and 7 bases at J; junction bases unmatched: 12. The CDR3 is 13 amino acids. CDR3 nucleotide sequence: TGTGCCAGTCACGGTAGCGGGTTCCGGGAGCAGTACTTC. The encoded protein is CASHGSGFREQYF.

The chain carries TRBV9 and TRBJ1-5; 9 positions agree with TRBD1. Germline CDR1 reads SGDLS; CDR2 reads YYNGEE. The CDR3 loop spans 18 amino acids. V gave up 6 bases and J gave up 2 bases; unmatched junction bases: 15. CDR3 region: CASIKFRAQGACNQPQHF. The CDR3 DNA reads TGTGCCAGCATCAAATTCCGAGCACAGGGGGCGTGCAATCAGCCCCAGCATTTT.

The CDR3 spells CASRAGQGWQPQHF. In nucleotides, the CDR3 is TGTGCCAGCAGGGCCGGACAGGGGTGGCAGCCCCAGCATTTT. The gene calls are TRBV2 and TRBJ1-5, with 9 positions matching TRBD1. V was pared by 6 bases and J by 7 bases, with 7 bases of the junction left unmatched. This CDR3 has 14 residues. CDR1 is SNHLY, CDR2 FYNNEI, per germline. Drawing the rest from reference TRBV2 and TRBJ1-5, the complete variable domain is EPEVTQTPSHQVTQMGQEVILRCVPISNHLYFYWYRQILGQKVEFLVSFYNNEISEKSEIFDDQFSVERPDGSNFTLKIRSTKLEDSAMYFCASRAGQGWQPQHFGDGTRLSIL.

This chain connects TRBV6-5 to TRBJ1-5, with D tentatively TRBD1 (6 bases). V gave up 2 bases and J gave up 1 base, with 12 bases separating them. This CDR3 is 16 amino acids long. CDR1 and CDR2 from the germline V gene are MNHEY and SVGAGI. The CDR3 DNA is TGTGCCAGCAGTTACCTGACAGGTTCGAGCAATCAGCCCCAGCATTTT. Amino acids: CASSYLTGSSNQPQHF.

This rearrangement joins TRBV19 to TRBJ2-7; 8 bases line up with TRBD1. J was trimmed by 5 bases and V by 4 bases; bases with no gene match: 7. The CDR3 covers 14 residues. CDR1 is LNHDA, CDR2 SQIVND, per germline (reference sequence). The CDR3 here is CASSTDRAGHEQYF. CDR3 nucleotides: TGTGCCAGTAGTACGGACAGGGCGGGACACGAGCAGTACTTC.

This rearrangement joins TRBV5-4 to TRBJ1-2, with 7 bases aligning to TRBD1. The J segment lost 2 bases and the V segment lost 7 bases, leaving 17 bases of the junction unmatched. Germline CDR1 SGHNT, CDR2 YYREEE (reference sequence). CDR3 size: 17 residues. The CDR3 loop is CASSRGGLEGGNYGYTF. In DNA form, the CDR3 reads TGTGCCAGCTCGCGCGGAGGGCTCGAAGGGGGCAACTATGGCTACACCTTC. The full variable domain, completed using reference TRBV5-4 and TRBJ1-2, is ETGVTQSPTHLIKTRGQQVTLRCSSQSGHNTVSWYQQALGQGPQFIFQYYREEENGRGNFPPRFSGLQFPNYSSELNVNALELDDSALYLCASSRGGLEGGNYGYTFGSGTRLTVV.